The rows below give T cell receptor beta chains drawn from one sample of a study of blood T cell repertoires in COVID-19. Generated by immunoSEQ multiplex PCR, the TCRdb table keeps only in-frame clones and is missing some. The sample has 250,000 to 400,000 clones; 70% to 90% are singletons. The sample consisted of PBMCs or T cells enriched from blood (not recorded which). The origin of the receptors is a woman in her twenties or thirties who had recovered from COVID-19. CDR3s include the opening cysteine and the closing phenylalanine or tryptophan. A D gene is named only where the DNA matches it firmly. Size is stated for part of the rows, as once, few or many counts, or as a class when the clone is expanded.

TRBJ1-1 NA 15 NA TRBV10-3 TGTGCCATCAGTGAGCTGAAGGGGTTAAACACTGAAGCTTTCTTT CAISELKGLNTEAFF
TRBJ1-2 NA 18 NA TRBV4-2 TGTGCCAGCAGCCAAGATGAGGGACAATACCCCAGTAGCTATGGCTACACCTTC CASSQDEGQYPSSYGYTF
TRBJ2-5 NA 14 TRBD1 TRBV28 TGTGCCAGCAGCAAGACAGGGCGAGCTAAGACCCAGTACTTC CASSKTGRAKTQYF
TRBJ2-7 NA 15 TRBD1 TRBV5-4 TGTGCCAGCAGCCTTAAGACAGGGGAGACCTACGAGCAGTACTTC CASSLKTGETYEQYF
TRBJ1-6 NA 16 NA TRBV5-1 TGCGCCAGCAGCTTGGCCGGGGATATCGATAATTCACCCCTCCACTTT CASSLAGDIDNSPLHF
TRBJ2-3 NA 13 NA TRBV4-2 TGTGCCAGCAGCCAACGTCTCACAGATACGCAGTATTTT CASSQRLTDTQYF
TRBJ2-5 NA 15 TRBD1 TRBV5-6 TGTGCCAGCAGCACAGGACAGGGGTTCTCGGAGACCCAGTACTTC CASSTGQGFSETQYF
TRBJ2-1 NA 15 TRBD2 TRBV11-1 TGTGCCAGCAGCTTATGGACTAGCCCCCGCAATGAGCAGTTCTTC CASSLWTSPRNEQFF
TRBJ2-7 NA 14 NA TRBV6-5 TGTGCCAGCAGGCGAACAGGCCGGGGGTCCGAGCAGTACTTC CASRRTGRGSEQYF
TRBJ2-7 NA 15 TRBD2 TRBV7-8 TGTGCCAGCAGCCTCCAGACTAGCCTCGGGCTCGAGCAGTACTTC CASSLQTSLGLEQYF
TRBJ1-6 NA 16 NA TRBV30 TGTGCCTGGAGTTTCGCGGCGGGGGCATATAATTCACCCCTCCACTTT CAWSFAAGAYNSPLHF
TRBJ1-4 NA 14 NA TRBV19 TGTGCCAGTAGTACTTCCTGGACAGAAGCAAAACTGTTTTTT CASSTSWTEAKLFF
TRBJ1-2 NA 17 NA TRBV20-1 TGCAGTGCTAGTTACGGGTCCTCGGGGGGATTTGGCTATGGCTACACCTTC CSASYGSSGGFGYGYTF
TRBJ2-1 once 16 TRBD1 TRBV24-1 TGTGCCACCAGTGACCGGACAGGGGCCCTAGTCAATGAGCAGTTCTTC CATSDRTGALVNEQFF
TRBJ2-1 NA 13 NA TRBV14 TGTGCCAGCAGCCCAGGGCGGTACAATGAGCAGTTCTTC CASSPGRYNEQFF
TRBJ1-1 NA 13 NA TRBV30 TGTGCCTTCAACCCGGTTGAGGGCGCTGAAGCTTTCTTT CAFNPVEGAEAFF
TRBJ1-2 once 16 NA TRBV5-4 TGTGCCAGCAGCTTGGAGGTTAACGGGGAGGCCTATGGCTACACCTTC CASSLEVNGEAYGYTF
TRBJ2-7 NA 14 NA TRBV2 TGTGCCAGCAGTGAGGGCGCGCTGGTATACGAGCAGTACTTC CASSEGALVYEQYF
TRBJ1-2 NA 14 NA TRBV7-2 TGTGCCAGCAGCTTATCGGGTAGGGGTATTGGCTACACCTTC CASSLSGRGIGYTF
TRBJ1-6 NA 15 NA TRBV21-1 TGTGCCAGCAGCAAAGCCGGGCAGGGTAATTCACCCCTCCACTTT CASSKAGQGNSPLHF
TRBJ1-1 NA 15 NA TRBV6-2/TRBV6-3 TGTGCCAGCAGTTACTCGAGCAGAGGGAACACTGAAGCTTTCTTT CASSYSSRGNTEAFF
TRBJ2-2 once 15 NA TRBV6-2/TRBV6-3 TGTGCCAGCACCCCCATATGGTCCCTCGGCGGGGAGCTGTTTTTT CASTPIWSLGGELFF